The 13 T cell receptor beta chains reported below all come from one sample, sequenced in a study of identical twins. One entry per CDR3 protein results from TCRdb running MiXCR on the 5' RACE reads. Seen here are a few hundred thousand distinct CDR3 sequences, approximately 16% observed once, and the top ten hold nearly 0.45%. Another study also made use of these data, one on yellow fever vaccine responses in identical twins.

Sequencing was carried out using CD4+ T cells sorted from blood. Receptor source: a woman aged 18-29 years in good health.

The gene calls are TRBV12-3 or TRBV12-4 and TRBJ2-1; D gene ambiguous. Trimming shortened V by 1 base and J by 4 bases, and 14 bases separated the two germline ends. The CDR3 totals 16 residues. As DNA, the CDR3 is TGTGCCAGCAGTTTAGTACCGAGAACGATATACAATGAGCAGTTCTTC. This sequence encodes CASSLVPRTIYNEQFF.

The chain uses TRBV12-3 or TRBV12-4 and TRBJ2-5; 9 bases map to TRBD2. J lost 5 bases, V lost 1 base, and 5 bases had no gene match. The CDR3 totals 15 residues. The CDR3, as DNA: TGTGCCAGCAGTTTAGGGGTAGCGGGAGCTGAGACCCAGTACTTC. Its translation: CASSLGVAGAETQYF.

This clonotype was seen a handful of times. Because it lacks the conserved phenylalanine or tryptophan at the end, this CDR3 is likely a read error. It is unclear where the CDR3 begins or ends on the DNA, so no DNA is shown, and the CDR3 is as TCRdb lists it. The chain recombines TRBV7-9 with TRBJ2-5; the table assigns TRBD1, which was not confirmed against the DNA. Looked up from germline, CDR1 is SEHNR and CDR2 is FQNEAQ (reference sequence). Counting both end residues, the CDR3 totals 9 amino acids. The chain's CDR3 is CASSSPREL.

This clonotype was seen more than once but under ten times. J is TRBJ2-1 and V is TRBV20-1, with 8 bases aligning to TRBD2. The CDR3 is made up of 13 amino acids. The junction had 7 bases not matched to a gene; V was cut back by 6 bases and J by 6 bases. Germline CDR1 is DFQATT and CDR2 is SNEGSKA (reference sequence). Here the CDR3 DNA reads TGCAGTGCCTCCAGCGGGAGCTTCAATGAGCAGTTCTTC. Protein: CSASSGSFNEQFF.

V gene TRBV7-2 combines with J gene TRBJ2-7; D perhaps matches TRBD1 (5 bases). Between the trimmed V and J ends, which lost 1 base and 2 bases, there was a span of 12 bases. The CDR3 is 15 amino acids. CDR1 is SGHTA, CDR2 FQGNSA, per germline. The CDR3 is CASSLGPDSAYEQYV. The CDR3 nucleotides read TGTGCCAGCAGCTTAGGTCCCGACAGTGCCTACGAGCAGTACGTC.

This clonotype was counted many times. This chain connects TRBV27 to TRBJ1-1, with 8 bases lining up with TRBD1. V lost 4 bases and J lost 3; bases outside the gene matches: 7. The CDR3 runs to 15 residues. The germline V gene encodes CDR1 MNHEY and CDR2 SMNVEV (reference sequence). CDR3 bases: TGTGCCAGCAGTTCTTGGGGACAGGAGGACACTGAAGCTTTCTTT. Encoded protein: CASSSWGQEDTEAFF.

CDR3 bases: TGTGCCAGCAGGCCCATAGAGGGGCGGACTGAAGCTTTCTTT. Translated, it gives CASRPIEGRTEAFF. The V and J genes are TRBV11-3 and TRBJ1-1, with a weak D call TRBD1 (5 bases). Trimming cost V 6 bases and J 5 bases, with 16 bases left between them. CDR1 and CDR2 (germline): SGHNT, YENEEA. This CDR3 is built from 14 residues.

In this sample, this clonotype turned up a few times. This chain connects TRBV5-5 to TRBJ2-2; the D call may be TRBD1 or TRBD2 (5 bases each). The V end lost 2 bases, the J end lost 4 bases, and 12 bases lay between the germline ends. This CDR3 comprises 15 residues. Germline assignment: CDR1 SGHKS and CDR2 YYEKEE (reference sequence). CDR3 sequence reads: CASSFARESTGELFF. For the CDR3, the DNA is TGTGCCAGCAGCTTCGCCAGGGAGAGCACCGGGGAGCTGTTTTTT.

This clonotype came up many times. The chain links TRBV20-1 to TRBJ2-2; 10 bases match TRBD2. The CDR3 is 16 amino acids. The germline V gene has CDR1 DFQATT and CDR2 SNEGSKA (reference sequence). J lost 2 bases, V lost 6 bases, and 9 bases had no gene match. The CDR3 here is CSARRAGGGNTGELFF. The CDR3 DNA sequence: TGCAGTGCCCGACGAGCGGGAGGGGGAAACACCGGGGAGCTGTTTTTT.

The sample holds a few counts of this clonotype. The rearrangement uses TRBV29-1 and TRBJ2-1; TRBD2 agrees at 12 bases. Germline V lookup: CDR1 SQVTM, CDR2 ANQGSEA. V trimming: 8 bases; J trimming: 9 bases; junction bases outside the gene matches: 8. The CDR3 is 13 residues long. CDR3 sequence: CSNLAGGQGEQFF. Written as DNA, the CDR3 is TGCAGCAACCTAGCGGGAGGGCAGGGTGAGCAGTTCTTC.

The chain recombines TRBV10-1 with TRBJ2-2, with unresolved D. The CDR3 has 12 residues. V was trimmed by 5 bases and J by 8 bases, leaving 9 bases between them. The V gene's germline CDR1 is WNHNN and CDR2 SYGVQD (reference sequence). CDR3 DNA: TGCGCCAGCAGTTTCTCCCGGGGGGAGCTGTTTTTT. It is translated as CASSFSRGELFF.

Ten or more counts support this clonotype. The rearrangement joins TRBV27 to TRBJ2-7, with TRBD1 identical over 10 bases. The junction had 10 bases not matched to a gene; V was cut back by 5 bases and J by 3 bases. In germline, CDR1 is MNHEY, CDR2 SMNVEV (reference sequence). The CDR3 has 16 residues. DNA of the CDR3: TGTGCCAGCAGTCCAGAAGCGGGACAGGGGTTCTACGAGCAGTACTTC. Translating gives CASSPEAGQGFYEQYF.

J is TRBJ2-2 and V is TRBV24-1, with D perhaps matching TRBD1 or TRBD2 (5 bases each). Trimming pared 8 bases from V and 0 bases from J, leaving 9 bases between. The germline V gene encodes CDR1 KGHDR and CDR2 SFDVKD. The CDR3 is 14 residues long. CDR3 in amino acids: CATMGTANTGELFF. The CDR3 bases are TGTGCCACCATGGGGACCGCGAACACCGGGGAGCTGTTTTTT.